This T cell receptor beta chain was identified in a study of tumor-infiltrating lymphocytes in oesophageal squamous cell carcinoma. Germline-derived CDR1 and CDR2 are SGHTA and FQGNSA. The CDR3 has 13 amino acids. MiXCR, run by TCRdb on the PCR reads, gives a single entry per CDR3 protein. The sample includes approximately 20,000 distinct CDR3 sequences, about 34% of them seen just once. The specimen was esophageal tumor tissue. J is TRBJ2-3 and V is TRBV7-2, with TRBD1 identical over 7 bases. The end of the DNA fits TRBJ2-5 better, so the J call may be wrong. This receptor was taken from a male donor with esophageal squamous cell carcinoma. Here the CDR3 reads CASSRGQQETQYF. CDR3 sequence (DNA): TGTGCCAGCAGCAGGGGGCAGCAAGAGACCCAGTACTTC.